Described below is a single TCR beta chain sequence and its context. Assay: immunoSEQ multiplex PCR; the TCRdb copy retains only in-frame clones and omits some. The sample gives about 160,000 clones, around 82% of which show up once; roughly 11% is in the top ten. Germline V gene data show CDR1 as KGHSH and CDR2 as LQKENI. The CDR3 runs to 18 residues. The trim removed 6 bases at V and 0 bases at J, leaving 13 bases unmatched. This record belongs to a study of blood T cell repertoires in COVID-19. Sequencing was done on a sample of peripheral blood. The receptor was isolated from a man between 60 and 75 years old with active or convalescent COVID-19. This rearrangement joins TRBV18 to TRBJ2-1; 8 nucleotides align to TRBD1. CDR3 loop: CASSWTGKRSSSYNEQFF. The CDR3 DNA reads as TGTGCCAGCTCCTGGACAGGGAAGCGATCGAGCTCCTACAATGAGCAGTTCTTC.